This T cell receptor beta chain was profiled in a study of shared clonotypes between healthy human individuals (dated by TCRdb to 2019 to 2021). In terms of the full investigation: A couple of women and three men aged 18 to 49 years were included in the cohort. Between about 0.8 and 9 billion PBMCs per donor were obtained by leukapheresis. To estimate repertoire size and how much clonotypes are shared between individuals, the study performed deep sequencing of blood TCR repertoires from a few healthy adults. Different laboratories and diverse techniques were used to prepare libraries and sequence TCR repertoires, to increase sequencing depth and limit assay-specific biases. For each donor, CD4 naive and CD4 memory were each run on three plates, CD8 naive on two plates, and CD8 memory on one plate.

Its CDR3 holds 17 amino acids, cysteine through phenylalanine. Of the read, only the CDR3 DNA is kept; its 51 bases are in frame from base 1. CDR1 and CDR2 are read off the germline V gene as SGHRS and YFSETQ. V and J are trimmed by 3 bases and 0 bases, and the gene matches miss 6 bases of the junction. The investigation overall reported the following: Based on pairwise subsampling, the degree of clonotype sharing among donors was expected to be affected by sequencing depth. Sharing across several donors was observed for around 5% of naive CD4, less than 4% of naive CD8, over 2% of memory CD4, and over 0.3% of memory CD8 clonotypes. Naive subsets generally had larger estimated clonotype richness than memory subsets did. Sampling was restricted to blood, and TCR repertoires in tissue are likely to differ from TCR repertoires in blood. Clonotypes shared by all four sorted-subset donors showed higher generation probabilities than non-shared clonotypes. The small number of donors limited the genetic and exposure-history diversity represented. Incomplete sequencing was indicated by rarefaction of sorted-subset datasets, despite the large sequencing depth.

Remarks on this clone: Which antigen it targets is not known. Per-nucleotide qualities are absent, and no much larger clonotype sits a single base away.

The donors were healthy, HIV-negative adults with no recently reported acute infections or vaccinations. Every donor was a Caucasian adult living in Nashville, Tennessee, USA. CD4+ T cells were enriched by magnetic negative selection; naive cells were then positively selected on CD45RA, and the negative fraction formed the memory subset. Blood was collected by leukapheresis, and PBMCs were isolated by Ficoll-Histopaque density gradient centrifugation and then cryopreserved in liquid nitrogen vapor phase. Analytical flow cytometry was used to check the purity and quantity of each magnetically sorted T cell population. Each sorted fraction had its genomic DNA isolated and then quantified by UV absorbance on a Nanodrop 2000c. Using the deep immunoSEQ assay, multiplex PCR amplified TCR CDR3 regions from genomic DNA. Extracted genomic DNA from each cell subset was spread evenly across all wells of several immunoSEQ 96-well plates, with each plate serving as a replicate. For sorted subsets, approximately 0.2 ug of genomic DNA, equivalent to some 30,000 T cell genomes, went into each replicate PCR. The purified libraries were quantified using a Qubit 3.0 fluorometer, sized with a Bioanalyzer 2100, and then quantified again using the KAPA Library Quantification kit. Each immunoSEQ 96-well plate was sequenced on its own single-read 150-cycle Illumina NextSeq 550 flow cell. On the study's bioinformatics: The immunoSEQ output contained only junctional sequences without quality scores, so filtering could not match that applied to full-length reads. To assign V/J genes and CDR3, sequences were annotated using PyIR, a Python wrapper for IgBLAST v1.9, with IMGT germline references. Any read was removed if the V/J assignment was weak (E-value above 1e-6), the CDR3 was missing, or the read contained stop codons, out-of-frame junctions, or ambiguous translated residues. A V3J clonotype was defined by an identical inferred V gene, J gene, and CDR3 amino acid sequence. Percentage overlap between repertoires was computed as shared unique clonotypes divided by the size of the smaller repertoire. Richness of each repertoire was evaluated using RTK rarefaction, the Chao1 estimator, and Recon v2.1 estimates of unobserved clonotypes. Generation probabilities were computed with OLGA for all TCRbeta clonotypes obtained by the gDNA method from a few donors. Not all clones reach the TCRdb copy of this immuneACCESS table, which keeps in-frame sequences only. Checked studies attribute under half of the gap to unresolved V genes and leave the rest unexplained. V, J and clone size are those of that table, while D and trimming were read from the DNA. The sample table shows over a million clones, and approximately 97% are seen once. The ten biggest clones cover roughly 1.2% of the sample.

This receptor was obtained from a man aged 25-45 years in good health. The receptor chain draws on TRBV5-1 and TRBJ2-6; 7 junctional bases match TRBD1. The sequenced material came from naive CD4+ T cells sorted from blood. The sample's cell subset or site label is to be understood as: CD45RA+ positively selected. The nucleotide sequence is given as TGCGCCAGCAGCTGGCGACAGGGAAGCTCTGGGGCCAACGTCCTGACTTTC. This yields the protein CASSWRQGSSGANVLTF.